This T cell receptor (beta chain) was found in a study of cytomegalovirus exposure and HLA in healthy donors. Study information: Unique TCRs numbering some 80 million, obtained from HLA-typed donors, made up an early data release.

The PCR ran on 60 Vbeta and 13 Jbeta primers. Sequencing used immunoSEQ multiplex PCR; TCRdb keeps in-frame clones, though not all of them. The sample shows under 200,000 clones, roughly 79% of them seen only once. On this clone itself: As yet, its antigen is unknown.

Broader study findings: Upon later analysis, TCR association rates were observed to vary by HLA locus, being highest for DRB1 and lowest for HLA-C. It was confirmed in vitro that three of the CMV-associated chains were specific for CMV antigens.

From germline, CDR1 is GTSNPN and CDR2 SVGIG (reference sequence). The CDR3 is 15 residues long. The trim removed 0 bases at V and 9 bases at J, leaving 7 bases unmatched. The sequencing input was PBMCs. V gene TRBV30 combines with J gene TRBJ1-6; TRBD1 agrees at 8 bases. The clonotype was recovered from a man aged 25-40 years in good health and CMV-seronegative. The CDR3 coding sequence is TGTGCCTGGAGTGTAGGACAGGGAATTAGTTCACCCCTCCACTTT. Translated, it gives CAWSVGQGISSPLHF.